Presented here are 28 T cell receptor beta chains from one specimen sequenced in a study of blood T cell repertoires in COVID-19 (dated by TCRdb to 2018 to 2020). Libraries were built with the immunoSEQ multiplex PCR assay. TCRdb limited this immuneACCESS table to in-frame rearrangements with V and J called. A share of clones is missing; checked studies link under half to unresolved V genes, and the rest is unexplained. This sample gives some 150,000 clones in total; around 83% of them show up just once. The leading ten clones occupy roughly 8% of the sample. The sample taken for sequencing was peripheral blood. The receptors derive from an older woman with acute or convalescent COVID-19.

There are a few counts of this clone. The V gene is TRBV24-1, the J gene TRBJ2-1; maybe TRBD1 (6 bases). There are 17 residues in the CDR3. The V gene's germline CDR1 is KGHDR and CDR2 SFDVKD. V was cut by 0 bases and J by 0 bases, with 11 bases left in between. CDR3 in amino acids: CATSDLDGQNSYNEQFF. The CDR3 DNA reads as TGTGCCACCAGTGATTTGGACGGACAGAACTCCTACAATGAGCAGTTCTTC.

This rearrangement joins TRBV28 to TRBJ1-6; 7 nucleotides match TRBD1. Germline V gene lookup returns CDR1 MDHEN and CDR2 SYDVKM. This CDR3 spans 14 amino acids. Germline trimming cut 5 bases from V and 6 bases from J; bases unmatched to any gene: 4. The CDR3 nucleotides read TGTGCCAGCAGTCCCGGGACAGCTAATTCACCCCTCCACTTT. It yields the protein CASSPGTANSPLHF.

The rearrangement links TRBV11-3 to TRBJ2-5; TRBD1 agrees at 7 bases. The CDR3 has 15 residues. Germline CDR1 and CDR2: SGHNT and YENEEA. The V and J ends lost 0 bases and 5 bases, in that order; junction bases with no gene match: 6. The CDR3, as DNA: TGTGCCAGCAGCTTAGAAGACAGGGTGTACGAGACCCAGTACTTC. Amino acid sequence: CASSLEDRVYETQYF.

V gene TRBV7-9 combines with J gene TRBJ2-3; tentatively, D is TRBD1 (6 bases). CDR3 length equals 15 residues. The germline V gene has CDR1 SEHNR and CDR2 FQNEAQ (reference sequence). Trimming took off 0 bases at V and 4 bases at J, with 11 bases between the two ends. The CDR3 DNA reads as TGTGCCAGCAGCTTAGCGGGGGCCCGCGCAGATACGCAGTATTTT. Its translation: CASSLAGARADTQYF.

The chain combines TRBV28 with TRBJ2-2, with TRBD2 matching 8 bases. Unmatched junction bases numbered 7, after V lost 7 bases and J lost 3 bases. There are 15 residues in the CDR3. Germline V gene data show CDR1 as MDHEN and CDR2 as SYDVKM. The CDR3 reads CASTAGGADTGELFF. The CDR3, as DNA: TGTGCCAGCACCGCCGGGGGGGCGGACACCGGGGAGCTGTTTTTT.

This clone was found once. The chain employs TRBV10-3 and TRBJ1-1; D remains ambiguous. The germline V and J ends were trimmed by 1 base and 3 bases, with 15 bases remaining between them. Per germline, CDR1 ENHRY and CDR2 SYGVKD. The CDR3 covers 16 residues. The CDR3 reads CAISEWQIGVDTEAFF. The CDR3 coding sequence is TGTGCCATCAGTGAGTGGCAGATCGGGGTCGACACTGAAGCTTTCTTT.

In the case of this clone: At the DNA level, this CDR3 is encoded by other sequences in the same sample as well. The chain links TRBV6-5 to TRBJ1-1; TRBD1 is a possible D gene (5 bases). The V gene lost 0 bases and the J gene lost 4 bases, with 9 bases spanning the gap. The CDR3 totals 14 residues. Germline CDR1 MNHEY, CDR2 SVGAGI. DNA of the CDR3: TGTGCCAGCAGTTACTCCGGGGGGGGCACTGAAGCTTTCTTT. It yields the protein CASSYSGGGTEAFF.

The rearrangement links TRBV18 to TRBJ1-6, with a weak D call TRBD1 (6 bases). V lost 6 bases and J 7 bases, leaving 16 bases between the germline ends. The CDR3 length is 15 residues. The germline gives CDR1 KGHSH, CDR2 LQKENI. The CDR3 loop is CASSEMGGGNSPLHF. The CDR3, as DNA: TGTGCCAGCTCCGAAATGGGGGGGGGCAATTCACCCCTCCACTTT. Together with reference TRBV18 and TRBJ1-6, the CDR3 gives the full variable domain: NAGVMQNPRHLVRRRGQEARLRCSPMKGHSHVYWYRQLPEEGLKFMVYLQKENIIDESGMPKERFSAEFPKEGPSILRIQQVVRGDSAAYFCASSEMGGGNSPLHFGNGTRLTVT.

The chain uses TRBV10-3 and TRBJ1-6; TRBD1 is a possible D gene (5 bases). V lost 2 bases, J lost 10 bases, and 15 bases lay in between. Germline V CDR1 and CDR2: ENHRY, SYGVKD. The CDR3 runs 15 residues. CDR3 in amino acids: CAISEDSGTMSPLHF. Here the CDR3 DNA reads TGTGCCATCAGTGAGGACAGTGGAACGATGTCACCCCTCCACTTT.

The rearrangement uses TRBV19 and TRBJ2-2, with TRBD1 matching over 9 bases. The CDR3 is made up of 16 amino acids. Germline V gene lookup returns CDR1 LNHDA and CDR2 SQIVND (reference sequence). After removal of 6 bases from V and 5 bases from J, the junction contained 10 bases not matched to a gene. The CDR3 DNA reads as TGTGCCAGTAGAGGGACAGGGTTCTTTTGGACCGGGGAGCTGTTTTTT. It is translated as CASRGTGFFWTGELFF.

V and J are TRBV6-5 and TRBJ2-3; 9 bases are shared with TRBD1. J gave up 3 bases and V 8 bases, and 3 bases lay outside the gene matches. From germline, CDR1 is MNHEY and CDR2 SVGAGI. The CDR3 is made up of 13 amino acids. The CDR3 loop is CASHRGRTDTQYF. The CDR3 DNA sequence: TGTGCCAGCCACAGGGGGCGGACAGATACGCAGTATTTT.

The chain joins TRBV28 to TRBJ2-7, with D perhaps matching TRBD1 (5 bases). The CDR3 sequence is 15 residues long. Germline CDR1 is MDHEN and CDR2 is SYDVKM. Trimming took off 7 bases at V and 2 bases at J, with 18 bases between the two ends. CDR3 amino acids: CASNSPPGRPYEQYF. For the CDR3, the DNA is TGTGCCAGCAATTCCCCCCCAGGGCGTCCCTACGAGCAGTACTTC. Drawing the rest from reference TRBV28 and TRBJ2-7, the complete variable domain is DVKVTQSSRYLVKRTGEKVFLECVQDMDHENMFWYRQDPGLGLRLIYFSYDVKMKEKGDIPEGYSVSREKKERFSLILESASTNQTSMYLCASNSPPGRPYEQYFGPGTRLTVT.

The chain recombines TRBV27 with TRBJ2-7; TRBD2 might be the D (6 bases). V dropped 3 bases and J dropped 8 bases, with 11 bases sitting between them. This CDR3 is built from 12 residues. Germline V CDR1 and CDR2: MNHEY, SMNVEV (reference sequence). The CDR3 coding sequence is TGTGCCAGCAGTTTCCCAGGGAGGAAGCAGTACTTC. It is translated as CASSFPGRKQYF.

This clone has only a few counts. The chain couples TRBV4-1 to TRBJ1-2, with a tentative D call TRBD1 (6 bases). The length of the CDR3 is 16 residues. With 1 base removed from V and 5 bases from J, the gap between germline ends came to 17 bases. The V gene's germline CDR1 is MGHRA and CDR2 YSYEKL. The CDR3 DNA follows: TGCGCCAGCAGCCAAGGAATCCAACAGGGAGTATATGGCTACACCTTC. This sequence encodes CASSQGIQQGVYGYTF.

This clone was counted once. The gene calls are TRBV30 and TRBJ2-7; TRBD1 agrees at 11 bases. The CDR3 length is 14 residues. The J segment lost 2 bases and the V segment lost 4 bases, leaving 4 bases of the junction unmatched. Germline V gene lookup returns CDR1 GTSNPN and CDR2 SVGIG (reference sequence). For the CDR3, the DNA is TGTGCCTGGACTGCGGGACAGGGGGCCTACGAGCAGTACTTC. It specifies CAWTAGQGAYEQYF.

This clone was observed many times. The rearrangement links TRBV6-6 to TRBJ2-7; 10 nucleotides align to TRBD1. In germline, CDR1 is MNHNY, CDR2 SVGAGI (reference sequence). The CDR3 extends over 15 amino acids. V was clipped by 6 bases and J by 1 base; unmatched bases: 6. The CDR3 bases are TGTGCCAGCAGAAGTGGGACAGGGGCATCCTACGAGCAGTACTTC. Its protein product is CASRSGTGASYEQYF.

This clone was seen a few times. The chain is built from TRBV7-9 and TRBJ2-7; 10 nucleotides line up with TRBD1. The CDR3 runs 12 residues. Unmatched junction bases numbered 1, after V lost 5 bases and J lost 6 bases. CDR1 and CDR2 (germline): SEHNR, FQNEAQ (reference sequence). This chain's CDR3 is CASSRTGGEQYF. DNA for the CDR3: TGTGCCAGCAGCCGGACAGGGGGCGAGCAGTACTTC.

The chain combines TRBV3-1 (or the pseudogene TRBV3-2) with TRBJ2-1; 11 positions match TRBD2. The CDR3 loop spans 16 amino acids. The V gene end was trimmed by 4 bases and the J gene end by 4 bases; junction bases not matched to a gene: 6. From germline, CDR1 is LGHDT and CDR2 YNNKEL (reference sequence). The CDR3 is CASSLIAGGRYNEQFF. The CDR3 nucleotides read TGTGCCAGCAGCCTCATAGCGGGGGGGAGGTACAATGAGCAGTTCTTC.

CDR3 nucleotides: TGTGCCAGTAGTATAAGGGGGGGGCTTGACACTGAAGCTTTCTTT. Translating gives CASSIRGGLDTEAFF. V is TRBV19 and J is TRBJ1-1, with D tentatively TRBD1 (6 bases). V dropped 2 bases and J dropped 3 bases, with 13 bases sitting between them. The CDR3 spans 15 residues. Germline assignment: CDR1 LNHDA and CDR2 SQIVND (reference sequence).

This chain joins TRBV18 and TRBJ2-7; D remains ambiguous. V lost 6 bases to trimming and J lost 0 bases, with 6 bases between them. Germline CDR1 reads KGHSH; CDR2 reads LQKENI. The CDR3 totals 12 residues. The DNA for the CDR3 is TGTGCCAGCTCGCGTTCCTCCTACGAGCAGTACTTC. Amino acid sequence: CASSRSSYEQYF. The variable domain in full, with the rest retrieved from reference TRBV18 and TRBJ2-7, is NAGVMQNPRHLVRRRGQEARLRCSPMKGHSHVYWYRQLPEEGLKFMVYLQKENIIDESGMPKERFSAEFPKEGPSILRIQQVVRGDSAAYFCASSRSSYEQYFGPGTRLTVT.

The V and J genes are TRBV7-2 and TRBJ2-1, with 12 bases lining up with TRBD2. The germline gives CDR1 SGHTA, CDR2 FQGNSA. The junction had 8 bases not matched to a gene; V was cut back by 4 bases and J by 7 bases. The CDR3 covers 16 residues. The CDR3 spells CASSSSGTSGYNEQFF. The CDR3 bases are TGTGCCAGCAGCTCTTCCGGGACTAGCGGGTATAATGAGCAGTTCTTC.

The chain joins TRBV6-2 or TRBV6-3 to TRBJ2-1, with D maybe TRBD1 (6 bases). The CDR3 has 16 residues. Germline CDR1 MNHEY, CDR2 SVGEGT. Trimming took 2 bases from V and 0 from J, leaving 11 bases between them. This CDR3 reads CASSYDRTSSYNEQFF. In nucleotides, the CDR3 is TGTGCCAGCAGTTACGACAGGACCAGCTCCTACAATGAGCAGTTCTTC.

The J gene is TRBJ2-2, the V gene TRBV25-1; 8 nucleotides match TRBD2. CDR3 length equals 14 residues. With V trimmed by 6 bases and J by 4 bases, 4 bases remained unmatched. Germline CDR1 reads MGHDK; CDR2 reads SYGVNS. The CDR3 DNA follows: TGTGCCAGCAGGAGCGGGGGCACCACCGGGGAGCTGTTTTTT. Translated: CASRSGGTTGELFF. The full variable domain, in which reference TRBV25-1 and TRBJ2-2 provide the parts outside the CDR3, is EADIYQTPRYLVIGTGKKITLECSQTMGHDKMYWYQQDPGMELHLIHYSYGVNSTEKGDLSSESTVSRIRTEHFPLTLESARPSHTSQYLCASRSGGTTGELFFGEGSRLTVL.

V usage is TRBV7-2 and J usage is TRBJ2-7; tentative D call: TRBD1 (6 bases). The germline V gene has CDR1 SGHTA and CDR2 FQGNSA. Trimming took off 0 bases at V and 3 bases at J, with 9 bases between the two ends. The CDR3 runs 14 residues. CDR3 amino acids: CASSLAQGYYEQYF. In nucleotides, the CDR3 is TGTGCCAGCAGCTTAGCCCAGGGGTACTACGAGCAGTACTTC.

The sample holds one count of this clone. The chain uses TRBV27 and TRBJ2-3; 10 bases agree with TRBD1. CDR1 and CDR2 from the germline V gene are MNHEY and SMNVEV (reference sequence). The length of the CDR3 is 15 residues. Trimming removed 4 bases from V and 6 bases from J; junction bases left unmatched: 7. The CDR3 bases are TGTGCCAGCAGTTCTCGGGACAGGGGAACCGATACGCAGTATTTT. Translated: CASSSRDRGTDTQYF.

A single count supports this clone. The chain is built from TRBV3-1 (or the pseudogene TRBV3-2) and TRBJ2-7; the match to TRBD2 covers 8 bases. Unmatched junction bases numbered 9, after V lost 2 bases and J lost 6 bases. Germline values: CDR1 LGHDT, CDR2 YNNKEL (reference sequence). This CDR3 comprises 15 residues. This chain's CDR3 is CASSQKIAGYVEQYF. DNA for the CDR3: TGTGCCAGCAGCCAAAAAATAGCGGGGTATGTCGAGCAGTACTTC.

This clone appeared a single time. This rearrangement joins TRBV20-1 to TRBJ2-7; tentatively, D is TRBD2 (6 bases). Trimming took 5 bases from V and 5 from J, leaving 10 bases between them. Germline-derived CDR1 and CDR2 are DFQATT and SNEGSKA (reference sequence). CDR3 length: 11 residues. The CDR3 DNA follows: TGCAGTGCTGGCCGACTAGACGAGCAGTACTTC. As protein: CSAGRLDEQYF.

V and J are TRBV15 and TRBJ2-5, with D possibly matching TRBD2 (5 bases). The CDR3 contains 18 residues. V shed 0 bases and J shed 9 bases, with 26 bases lying between them. Per germline, CDR1 LNHNV and CDR2 YYDKDF (reference sequence). The chain's CDR3 is CATSRDPPRAKPPRAQYF. CDR3 DNA sequence: TGTGCCACCAGCAGAGACCCCCCGAGGGCGAAACCTCCACGGGCCCAGTACTTC.